A single sample is the source of the 30 T cell receptor beta chains below, sequenced in a study of beta chain features in type 1 diabetes. Every bit of the isolated RNA underwent reverse transcription, so sequencing read expressed TCRB transcripts. Assay: immunoSEQ multiplex PCR; the TCRdb copy retains only in-frame clones and omits some. The sample consists of hundreds of thousands of clones, about 15% of them appearing once. Sequencing used naive CD4+ T cells from blood. These receptors were obtained from a man aged 25-40 years in good health.

The rearrangement links TRBV7-6 to TRBJ2-1, with 7 bases lining up with TRBD2. CDR1 is SGHVS, CDR2 FNYEAQ, per germline. CDR3 size: 14 residues. Unmatched junction bases numbered 5, after V lost 3 bases and J lost 6 bases. CDR3 region: CASSFSGSPNEQFF. DNA of the CDR3: TGTGCCAGCAGCTTTAGCGGGTCCCCCAATGAGCAGTTCTTC.

This clone has only a few counts. The chain carries TRBV5-4 and TRBJ2-1; tentative D call: TRBD1 (7 bases). Germline CDR1 and CDR2: SGHNT and YYREEE (reference sequence). The CDR3 is 12 residues long. V was cut by 4 bases and J by 14 bases, with 16 bases left in between. The chain's CDR3 is CASSAGQRSEFF. The CDR3 DNA follows: TGTGCCAGCAGCGCGGGACAGAGATCAGAGTTCTTC.

V gene TRBV29-1 combines with J gene TRBJ1-2; a possible D gene is TRBD1 (6 bases). The CDR3 has 13 residues. CDR1 and CDR2 (germline): SQVTM, ANQGSEA. Deletions cut 7 bases from V and 4 bases from J, with 16 bases between. CDR3 nucleotides: TGCAGCGCCGACCCAGGGGAATCCTATGGCTACACCTTC. Its protein product is CSADPGESYGYTF.

This clone was observed a handful of times. CDR3 sequence: CAWGSTGREQYV. The DNA of the CDR3 is TGTGCCTGGGGCTCGACAGGGCGCGAGCAGTACGTC. The V gene is TRBV30, the J gene TRBJ2-7, with 7 bases aligning to TRBD1. This CDR3 is 12 amino acids long. With 5 bases clipped from V and 6 bases from J, the junction kept 7 bases outside the gene matches. Per the germline V gene, CDR1 is GTSNPN and CDR2 is SVGIG (reference sequence).

In this sample, this clone turned up a few times. The chain combines TRBV7-2 with TRBJ2-4, with unresolved D. CDR1 is SGHTA and CDR2 is FQGNSA in the germline V gene. V was shortened by 5 bases and J by 4 bases, with 9 bases between the two germline ends. This CDR3 comprises 13 residues. CDR3 in amino acids: CASSNAGKNIQYF. DNA for the CDR3: TGTGCCAGCAGCAACGCCGGTAAAAACATTCAGTACTTC.

V usage is TRBV2 and J usage is TRBJ2-3; TRBD1 agrees at 9 bases. This CDR3 is built from 16 residues. With 6 bases clipped from V and 5 bases from J, the junction kept 12 bases outside the gene matches. The germline V gene encodes CDR1 SNHLY and CDR2 FYNNEI. This CDR3 is CASSPEGTGIKDTQYF. The CDR3 region has the DNA TGTGCCAGCAGCCCAGAGGGGACAGGGATTAAAGATACGCAGTATTTT.

The chain employs TRBV9 and TRBJ1-3; D gene ambiguous. The CDR3 totals 14 residues. Germline values: CDR1 SGDLS, CDR2 YYNGEE. The V and J ends lost 0 bases and 2 bases respectively, with 6 bases between them. The CDR3 region has the DNA TGTGCCAGCAGCGTAGGGTCAGCTGGAAACACCATATATTTT. Its translation is CASSVGSAGNTIYF.

This sequence joins TRBV6-1 and TRBJ2-7; D remains unclear. V was shortened by 1 base and J by 0 bases, with 10 bases between the two germline ends. Germline CDR1 is MNHNS and CDR2 is SASEGT. The CDR3 has 15 amino acids. Here the CDR3 reads CASSEGTPSSYEQYF. The CDR3 nucleotides read TGTGCCAGCAGTGAAGGGACGCCTAGCTCCTACGAGCAGTACTTC.

CDR3 in DNA: TGTGCCAGCAGCGTAGGCCCCCCTAGCTCCTACGAGCAGTACTTC. Translated: CASSVGPPSSYEQYF. The V gene is TRBV9, the J gene TRBJ2-7; D uncertain. The CDR3 extends over 15 amino acids. V gave up 0 bases and J gave up 0 bases, with 10 bases separating them. Germline CDR1 is SGDLS and CDR2 is YYNGEE.

The rearrangement joins TRBV5-1 to TRBJ1-1; tentative D call: TRBD1 (5 bases). The CDR3 sequence is 14 residues long. V shed 3 bases and J shed 1 base, with 10 bases lying between them. Germline values: CDR1 SGHRS, CDR2 YFSETQ. CDR3 amino acids: CASSWAGQNTEAFF. The CDR3 nucleotides are TGCGCCAGCAGCTGGGCAGGACAGAACACTGAAGCTTTCTTT.

Worth noting for this clone: This specimen includes other DNA sequences encoding the same CDR3. CDR3 coding DNA: TGTGCCATCAGTGGTGGGACTACTTACAATGAGCAGTTCTTC. Its translation is CAISGGTTYNEQFF. The gene calls are TRBV10-3 and TRBJ2-1; 7 positions match TRBD2. With V trimmed by 4 bases and J by 4 bases, 4 bases remained unmatched. This CDR3 is built from 14 residues. The germline V gene encodes CDR1 ENHRY and CDR2 SYGVKD.

The rearrangement links TRBV19 to TRBJ2-5, with D possibly TRBD1 on 5 matching bases. This CDR3 has 12 residues. CDR1 is LNHDA and CDR2 is SQIVND in the germline V gene (reference sequence). V gave up 9 bases and J gave up 5 bases, with 13 bases separating them. The CDR3 here is CASQGIMETQYF. The CDR3 bases are TGTGCCAGCCAGGGTATAATGGAGACCCAGTACTTC.

There are a few counts of this clone. The CDR3 is CASRDRKDYGYTF. CDR3 nucleotides: TGTGCCAGCAGGGACAGGAAAGACTATGGCTACACCTTC. The chain carries TRBV5-6 and TRBJ1-2, with 7 bases lining up with TRBD1. Unmatched junction bases numbered 4, after V lost 5 bases and J lost 3 bases. The germline CDR1 and CDR2 sequences are SGHDT and YYEEEE. The CDR3 contains 13 residues.

V and J are TRBV7-6 and TRBJ2-7; TRBD2 is a possible D gene (5 bases). This CDR3 is built from 11 residues. The V end lost 5 bases, the J end lost 9 bases, and 11 bases lay between the germline ends. Germline V gives CDR1 SGHVS, CDR2 FNYEAQ. CDR3 sequence (DNA): TGTGCCAGCAGCACAACCCGGGGGCAGTACTTC. Protein: CASSTTRGQYF.

This rearrangement joins TRBV15 to TRBJ2-5, with D hard to call. Deletions cut 1 base from V and 2 bases from J, with 8 bases between. This CDR3 contains 14 residues. Germline-derived CDR1 and CDR2 are LNHNV and YYDKDF (reference sequence). The CDR3 nucleotides read TGTGCCACCAGCAGAGCGCCAAAACAAGAGACCCAGTACTTC. It specifies CATSRAPKQETQYF.

The chain carries TRBV19 and TRBJ1-1, with D possibly being TRBD1 (5 bases). This CDR3 region has 13 residues. From germline, CDR1 is LNHDA and CDR2 SQIVND (reference sequence). Trimming left V 7 bases short and J 1 base short, with 10 bases between. CDR3: CASTKGRNTEAFF. The DNA of the CDR3 is TGTGCCAGTACCAAGGGGAGGAACACTGAAGCTTTCTTT.

There are a few counts of this clone. The chain uses TRBV4-3 and TRBJ1-2, with D possibly TRBD1 on 5 matching bases. The CDR3 runs 14 residues. V was shortened by 7 bases and J by 3 bases, with 15 bases between the two germline ends. Germline CDR1 and CDR2: LGHNA and YSLEER. This chain's CDR3 is CASTKERGYYGYTF. The CDR3 bases are TGCGCCAGCACCAAAGAGAGGGGATACTATGGCTACACCTTC.

The chain joins TRBV29-1 to TRBJ2-5, with 8 nucleotides matching TRBD2. The ends lost 4 bases at V and 1 base at J; junction bases unmatched: 11. The germline V gene has CDR1 SQVTM and CDR2 ANQGSEA. The CDR3 is made up of 16 amino acids. The CDR3 reads CSVGALPGGLQETQYF. The CDR3 DNA reads as TGCAGCGTTGGGGCTCTACCGGGGGGGCTCCAAGAGACCCAGTACTTC.

The rearrangement uses TRBV4-3 and TRBJ1-2; D gene ambiguous. V gave up 4 bases and J gave up 4 bases, with 16 bases separating them. This CDR3 is 15 amino acids long. The germline CDR1 and CDR2 sequences are LGHNA and YSLEER. The CDR3 DNA reads TGCGCCAGCAGCCGAACCGTGGGGATTGGCTATGGCTACACCTTC. The encoded protein is CASSRTVGIGYGYTF.

This chain joins TRBV5-1 and TRBJ2-5, with 8 bases fitting TRBD1. The length of the CDR3 is 15 residues. In germline, CDR1 is SGHRS, CDR2 YFSETQ. V shed 4 bases, J shed 4 bases, and the junction held 9 bases outside the gene matches. The CDR3 bases are TGCGCCAGCAGCCCCCAACAGGGGGTCGCAGAGACCCAGTACTTC. Translated: CASSPQQGVAETQYF.

The J gene is TRBJ2-1, the V gene TRBV7-3; 9 positions match TRBD2. The CDR3 has 14 residues. The junction had 5 bases not matched to a gene; V was cut back by 5 bases and J by 6 bases. The germline V gene encodes CDR1 SGHTA and CDR2 FQGTGA. Here the CDR3 reads CASSPTSGLNEQFF. DNA of the CDR3: TGTGCCAGCAGCCCGACTAGCGGTCTCAATGAGCAGTTCTTC.

The chain links TRBV7-9 to TRBJ2-2, with D perhaps TRBD1 or TRBD2 (5 bases each). Germline-derived CDR1 and CDR2 are SEHNR and FQNEAQ (reference sequence). CDR3 size: 14 residues. V gave up 5 bases and J gave up 4 bases, with 11 bases separating them. Written as DNA, the CDR3 is TGTGCCAGCAGCCCCCGGGACCCCACCGGGGAGCTGTTTTTT. Translating it yields CASSPRDPTGELFF.

A note on this clone: The same CDR3 also results from other DNA sequences found in this sample. CDR3 protein: CASSRGVSGNTIYF. CDR3 nucleotide sequence: TGTGCCAGCAGCCGGGGGGTTTCTGGAAACACCATATATTTT. V and J are TRBV7-9 and TRBJ1-3; D is perhaps TRBD1 (5 bases). From germline, CDR1 is SEHNR and CDR2 FQNEAQ (reference sequence). The V end was cut by 5 bases, the J end by 1 base, with 9 bases between. This CDR3 spans 14 amino acids.

This clone was picked up a small number of times. The genes are TRBV19 and TRBJ2-1, with D unclear. CDR1 is LNHDA and CDR2 is SQIVND in the germline V gene (reference sequence). The CDR3 contains 11 residues. V lost 6 bases and J 9 bases, leaving 9 bases between the germline ends. CDR3 sequence reads: CASSPGVEQFF. The CDR3 DNA follows: TGTGCCAGTAGCCCCGGAGTTGAGCAGTTCTTC. Looking up the rest from reference TRBV19 and TRBJ2-1 gives the full variable domain: DGGITQSPKYLFRKEGQNVTLSCEQNLNHDAMYWYRQDPGQGLRLIYYSQIVNDFQKGDIAEGYSVSREKKESFPLTVTSAQKNPTAFYLCASSPGVEQFFGPGTRLTVL.

V gene TRBV2 combines with J gene TRBJ2-1, with D possibly TRBD2 on 6 matching bases. The V end lost 4 bases, the J end lost 10 bases, and 8 bases lay between the germline ends. The CDR3 consists of 11 residues. CDR1 is SNHLY, CDR2 FYNNEI, per germline. The CDR3 loop is CASSGGLEQFF. CDR3 nucleotide sequence: TGTGCCAGCAGTGGGGGACTCGAGCAGTTCTTC.

This clone was seen only a few times. DNA for the CDR3: TGTGCCAGCAGCTTAATGTCCCTAGCGGGAGGGCTCCCAATATACAATGAGCAGTTCTTC. This gives the protein CASSLMSLAGGLPIYNEQFF. The chain uses TRBV7-3 and TRBJ2-1; 12 positions agree with TRBD2. The CDR3 extends over 20 amino acids. Germline CDR1 reads SGHTA; CDR2 reads FQGTGA. V shed 1 base, J shed 4 bases, and the junction held 14 bases outside the gene matches.

The chain is built from TRBV30 and TRBJ1-3; D ambiguous. V gave up 7 bases and J gave up 0 bases, with 10 bases separating them. The CDR3 has 13 residues. Germline V lookup: CDR1 GTSNPN, CDR2 SVGIG (reference sequence). The CDR3 sequence is CALAKDSGNTIYF. The CDR3 bases are TGTGCCTTGGCTAAGGACTCTGGAAACACCATATATTTT.

There are a few counts of this clone. This chain connects TRBV20-1 to TRBJ2-1, with D possibly TRBD2 on 5 matching bases. Germline V gives CDR1 DFQATT, CDR2 SNEGSKA (reference sequence). Trimming removed 7 bases at V and 6 bases at J, with 10 bases between. The CDR3 has 11 amino acids. CDR3 residues: CSDPDSNEQFF. CDR3 coding DNA: TGCAGTGACCCGGACTCCAATGAGCAGTTCTTC.

The chain is built from TRBV29-1 and TRBJ1-2; D might be TRBD1 (6 bases). V lost 0 bases, J lost 2 bases, and 7 bases lay in between. Per the germline V gene, CDR1 is SQVTM and CDR2 is ANQGSEA. The CDR3 contains 13 residues. CDR3 DNA: TGCAGCGTTGAAGATCAGGGGAACTATGGCTACACCTTC. Translated, it gives CSVEDQGNYGYTF.

The chain links TRBV9 to TRBJ1-6; D remains unclear. The germline V gene encodes CDR1 SGDLS and CDR2 YYNGEE. The V end was cut by 0 bases, the J end by 4 bases, with 11 bases between. The CDR3 contains 16 residues. CDR3: CASSVDPGGYNSPLHF. CDR3 nucleotides: TGTGCCAGCAGCGTAGACCCCGGAGGGTATAATTCACCCCTCCACTTT. Combining the CDR3 with reference TRBV9 and TRBJ1-6 gives the whole variable domain DSGVTQTPKHLITATGQRVTLRCSPRSGDLSVYWYQQSLDQGLQFLIQYYNGEERAKGNILERFSAQQFPDLHSELNLSSLELGDSALYFCASSVDPGGYNSPLHFGNGTRLTVT.